Following are 14 T cell receptor beta chains from one sample sequenced in a study of cytomegalovirus exposure and HLA in healthy donors. Generated by immunoSEQ multiplex PCR, the TCRdb table keeps only in-frame clones and is missing some. The repertoire consists of roughly 190,000 clones, with approximately 86% occurring once and the leading ten covering around 7.2%. The sequenced sample was PBMCs. Receptors originate from a man aged 30-40 years in good health and CMV-seropositive.

The J gene is TRBJ2-3, the V gene TRBV29-1; D perhaps matches TRBD1 (6 bases). There are 15 residues in the CDR3. CDR1 and CDR2 (germline): SQVTM, ANQGSEA. V was shortened by 4 bases and J by 2 bases, with 16 bases between the two germline ends. The DNA of the CDR3 is TGCAGCGTTGCACTGGATACAGGGTACACAGATACGCAGTATTTT. Translation: CSVALDTGYTDTQYF.

The genes are TRBV7-2 and TRBJ1-6, with 7 bases fitting TRBD1. The CDR3 covers 15 residues. Germline values: CDR1 SGHTA, CDR2 FQGNSA. With V trimmed by 1 base and J by 10 bases, 7 bases remained unmatched. For the CDR3, the DNA is TGTGCCAGCAGCTTAGATGGAGGGGGCGGATCACCCCTCCACTTT. It encodes CASSLDGGGGSPLHF.

The chain carries TRBV2 and TRBJ2-6; 8 bases agree with TRBD1. V was clipped by 10 bases and J by 4 bases; unmatched bases: 15. The CDR3 length is 17 residues. Germline CDR1 and CDR2: SNHLY and FYNNEI. The CDR3 sequence: CATRTGTGRTGANVLTF. CDR3 nucleotides: TGTGCCACCCGCACAGGGACAGGCAGGACCGGGGCCAACGTCCTGACTTTC.

V and J are TRBV6-5 and TRBJ1-1; 10 nucleotides line up with TRBD1. From germline, CDR1 is MNHEY and CDR2 SVGAGI. The CDR3 extends over 14 amino acids. J lost 8 bases, V lost 6 bases, and 9 bases had no gene match. The CDR3 sequence is CASRRLGDRGEAFF. The DNA of the CDR3 is TGTGCCAGCAGACGGCTAGGGGACAGGGGCGAAGCTTTCTTT.

Here the CDR3 reads CSARVALGYTF. The CDR3 DNA sequence: TGCAGTGCTAGAGTCGCCCTAGGCTACACCTTC. The V gene is TRBV20-1, the J gene TRBJ1-2; D is unresolved. Germline CDR1 DFQATT, CDR2 SNEGSKA (reference sequence). Between the trimmed V and J ends, which lost 1 base and 8 bases, there was a span of 8 bases. The CDR3 spans 11 residues.

The J gene is TRBJ1-5, the V gene TRBV4-1; 7 nucleotides line up with TRBD1. J was trimmed by 6 bases and V by 4 bases; bases with no gene match: 12. This CDR3 has 16 residues. Germline V gene lookup returns CDR1 MGHRA and CDR2 YSYEKL. CDR3 in DNA: TGCGCCAGCAGCCCAAGCGTAGACAGGGTTACTCAGCCCCAGCATTTT. It yields the protein CASSPSVDRVTQPQHF.

The chain joins TRBV5-1 to TRBJ2-3; 9 nucleotides line up with TRBD2. CDR1 is SGHRS, CDR2 YFSETQ, per germline. There are 15 residues in the CDR3. With V trimmed by 2 bases and J by 4 bases, 5 bases remained unmatched. The CDR3 reads CASSFSGRYADTQYF. The CDR3 nucleotides are TGCGCCAGCAGCTTTAGCGGGAGATACGCAGATACGCAGTATTTT. The variable domain in full, with the rest retrieved from reference TRBV5-1 and TRBJ2-3, is KAGVTQTPRYLIKTRGQQVTLSCSPISGHRSVSWYQQTPGQGLQFLFEYFSETQRNKGNFPGRFSGRQFSNSRSEMNVSTLELGDSALYLCASSFSGRYADTQYFGPGTRLTVL.

This chain joins TRBV5-1 and TRBJ2-3; D unresolved. Germline CDR1 and CDR2: SGHRS and YFSETQ. V lost 2 bases and J 2 bases, leaving 12 bases between the germline ends. The CDR3 is made up of 15 amino acids. CDR3 DNA sequence: TGCGCCAGCAGCTTTGGCAGAGCACACACAGATACGCAGTATTTT. It translates to CASSFGRAHTDTQYF.

The chain uses TRBV7-2 and TRBJ2-5; 7 nucleotides match TRBD2. Losses at the gene ends were 10 bases for V and 1 base for J; bases not matched to a gene: 6. This CDR3 spans 13 amino acids. Germline CDR1 SGHTA, CDR2 FQGNSA. CDR3 protein: CATSSGSQETQYF. CDR3 in DNA: TGTGCCACCTCTAGCGGCTCCCAAGAGACCCAGTACTTC. Based on the CDR3 plus reference TRBV7-2 and TRBJ2-5, the full variable domain is GAGVSQSPSNKVTEKGKDVELRCDPISGHTALYWYRQSLGQGLEFLIYFQGNSAPDKSGLPSDRFSAERTGGSVSTLTIQRTQQEDSAVYLCATSSGSQETQYFGPGTRLLVL.

This clone was seen once. The CDR3 loop is CASSDTGTGLQETQYF. Here the CDR3 DNA reads TGTGCCAGCAGTGACACCGGGACAGGGCTACAAGAGACCCAGTACTTC. The chain links TRBV27 to TRBJ2-5; 9 nucleotides line up with TRBD1. CDR1 is MNHEY, CDR2 SMNVEV, per germline (reference sequence). CDR3 length: 16 amino acids. With 5 bases clipped from V and 2 bases from J, the junction kept 9 bases outside the gene matches.

V is TRBV28 and J is TRBJ1-1; D ambiguous. The CDR3 loop spans 12 amino acids. Germline loops: CDR1 MDHEN, CDR2 SYDVKM. V was shortened by 6 bases and J by 1 base, with 6 bases between the two germline ends. This CDR3 is CASRPPNTEAFF. CDR3 sequence (DNA): TGTGCCAGCAGGCCGCCGAACACTGAAGCTTTCTTT.

The chain recombines TRBV7-2 with TRBJ2-7, with 7 positions matching TRBD1. With 6 bases clipped from V and 5 bases from J, the junction kept 4 bases outside the gene matches. The germline V gene encodes CDR1 SGHTA and CDR2 FQGNSA. There are 12 residues in the CDR3. The CDR3, as DNA: TGTGCCAGCAGGAACAGGGGCCACGAGCAGTACTTC. This sequence encodes CASRNRGHEQYF.

The chain couples TRBV7-3 to TRBJ2-3; 7 nucleotides line up with TRBD2. Per the germline V gene, CDR1 is SGHTA and CDR2 is FQGTGA. This CDR3 is 14 amino acids long. V was clipped by 3 bases and J by 3 bases; unmatched bases: 3. This CDR3 reads CASSFGLGTDTQYF. Written as DNA, the CDR3 is TGTGCCAGCAGCTTCGGACTAGGAACAGATACGCAGTATTTT.

The rearrangement links TRBV29-1 to TRBJ2-1; D remains ambiguous. The CDR3 sequence is 10 residues long. Trimming took off 4 bases at V and 5 bases at J, with 3 bases between the two ends. Germline CDR1 is SQVTM and CDR2 is ANQGSEA. The CDR3 nucleotides read TGCAGCGTTGGCAACAATGAGCAGTTCTTC. This gives the protein CSVGNNEQFF.